This TCR beta chain was obtained from a study of T cell responses to AZD1222 COVID-19 vaccine. The CDR3 runs to 14 residues. Germline V gives CDR1 ENHRY, CDR2 SYGVKD. The V gene end was trimmed by 10 bases and the J gene end by 8 bases; junction bases not matched to a gene: 14. The data were produced by immunoSEQ multiplex PCR, yet TCRdb's version contains in-frame clones alone and is incomplete. The sample lists 120,000 to 150,000 clones, approximately 85% occurring once. Study-wide results and caveats: An increase in Spike-specific TCR breadth and depth was observed after two AZD1222 doses. Reportedly, nearly half the spike-specific TCRs target unmutated variant regions. Baseline seropositivity occurred in only six AZD1222 recipients. It was only after the peak T cell response that any repertoires were sampled.

Turning to this clone: Its matching antigen is unknown.

V usage is TRBV10-3 and J usage is TRBJ2-1; TRBD2 matches at 7 bases. Source: peripheral blood, taken 28 days after the second dose of the MenACWY control vaccine. The receptor was derived from an adult who received the MenACWY meningococcal vaccine as a control. The CDR3 here is CATLAGANPHEQFF. The CDR3 DNA reads as TGTGCCACCTTAGCGGGCGCTAACCCCCATGAGCAGTTCTTC.